The 20 T cell receptor beta chains listed next were all sequenced from one sample in a study of shared clonotypes between healthy human individuals. Sequenced by immunoSEQ multiplex PCR; TCRdb stores in-frame clones only, minus some. Of fewer than 150,000 clones listed, about 67% are singletons. The material sequenced was memory CD8+ T cells sorted from blood. As for subset: CD45RO+ cells pooled with CCR7-negative TemRA cells. The origin of the receptors is a woman aged 25 to 39 in good health.

This rearrangement joins TRBV28 to TRBJ2-3, with 7 bases identical to TRBD1. CDR1 MDHEN and CDR2 SYDVKM come from the germline V gene. Trimming took 7 bases from V and 2 from J; bases not matched to a gene: 6. The CDR3 has 14 amino acids. The CDR3 loop is CASNWDSPTDTQYF. CDR3 DNA sequence: TGTGCCAGCAATTGGGACAGTCCCACAGATACGCAGTATTTT.

The chain joins TRBV23-1 to TRBJ1-5; TRBD1 agrees at 8 bases. TRBV23-1 is noted as an ORF with a role that remains uncertain. The CDR3 spans 19 residues. The junction had 19 bases not matched to a gene; V was cut back by 4 bases and J by 5 bases. The CDR3 bases are TGCGCCAGCAGTCTCATCCGAGAACAGGGGGTCTTGTGGGATCAGCCCCAGCATTTT. Amino acid sequence: CASSLIREQGVLWDQPQHF.

This chain's CDR3 is CASSLVKAPFF. The CDR3 nucleotides are TGTGCCAGCAGCTTAGTGAAGGCCCCGTTCTTC. The chain couples TRBV7-9 to TRBJ2-1; D uncertain. The CDR3 has 11 amino acids. V was cut by 1 base and J by 15 bases, with 10 bases left in between. Germline V gives CDR1 SEHNR, CDR2 FQNEAQ (reference sequence).

This clone was observed a single time. The chain joins TRBV5-1 to TRBJ1-2; the match to TRBD1 covers 10 bases. The junction had 7 bases not matched to a gene; V was cut back by 4 bases and J by 7 bases. The CDR3 loop spans 14 amino acids. The germline V gene has CDR1 SGHRS and CDR2 YFSETQ. CDR3 nucleotides: TGCGCCAGCAGCGCGGGACAGGGGAGCGGTGGCTACACCTTC. Protein sequence: CASSAGQGSGGYTF.

There are a few counts of this clone. The chain recombines TRBV2 with TRBJ1-1; tentative D call: TRBD1 (5 bases). This CDR3 has 12 amino acids. V lost 10 bases, J lost 3 bases, and 12 bases lay in between. Germline V gene sequence: CDR1 SNHLY, CDR2 FYNNEI. This CDR3 is CAIGQIDTEAFF. In nucleotides, the CDR3 is TGTGCCATCGGACAAATAGACACTGAAGCTTTCTTT.

This clone has more than one count but fewer than ten. This chain links TRBV28 with TRBJ2-5; tentatively, D is TRBD2 (6 bases). The CDR3 totals 14 residues. From germline, CDR1 is MDHEN and CDR2 SYDVKM. Trimming pared 5 bases from V and 2 bases from J, leaving 12 bases between. CDR3 amino acids: CASSPPGEQETQYF. The CDR3 DNA reads as TGTGCCAGCAGTCCCCCGGGAGAGCAAGAGACCCAGTACTTC.

The genes are TRBV7-3 and TRBJ2-3; D possibly corresponds to TRBD2 (6 bases). Germline values: CDR1 SGHTA, CDR2 FQGTGA. The CDR3 length is 16 residues. V lost 4 bases and J 6 bases, leaving 20 bases between the germline ends. The CDR3 nucleotides read TGTGCCAGCAGCTCGGGGTCGAGAAGGGGACTCGATACGCAGTATTTT. Its protein product is CASSSGSRRGLDTQYF.

J is TRBJ1-1 and V is TRBV29-1, with D unclear. Trimming left V 7 bases short and J 0 bases short, with 9 bases between. The CDR3 has 12 residues. Germline CDR1 and CDR2: SQVTM and ANQGSEA. CDR3 loop: CSGQSMNTEAFF. The CDR3 nucleotides are TGCAGCGGTCAAAGCATGAACACTGAAGCTTTCTTT. The whole variable domain, remainder taken from reference TRBV29-1 and TRBJ1-1, is SAVISQKPSRDICQRGTSLTIQCQVDSQVTMMFWYRQQPGQSLTLIATANQGSEATYESGFVIDKFPISRPNLTFSTLTVSNMSPEDSSIYLCSGQSMNTEAFFGQGTRLTVV.

This rearrangement joins TRBV5-6 to TRBJ2-3, with a tentative D call TRBD2 (6 bases). Trimming took off 3 bases at V and 2 bases at J, with 13 bases between the two ends. The CDR3 has 15 residues. Germline CDR1 and CDR2: SGHDT and YYEEEE. This CDR3 is CASSSWEANTDTQYF. The DNA for the CDR3 is TGTGCCAGCAGCTCCTGGGAGGCCAACACAGATACGCAGTATTTT.

This clone was seen repeatedly, ten times or more. The chain recombines TRBV19 with TRBJ2-5, with 7 bases matching TRBD2. The CDR3 has 16 amino acids. Germline lookup yields CDR1 LNHDA and CDR2 SQIVND (reference sequence). Unmatched junction bases numbered 10, after V lost 5 bases and J lost 1 base. CDR3 sequence: CASSPRTSSGQETQYF. Written as DNA, the CDR3 is TGTGCCAGTAGTCCTAGGACTAGTTCTGGCCAAGAGACCCAGTACTTC.

The chain uses TRBV6-5 and TRBJ2-1; no firm D call. V gave up 4 bases and J gave up 4 bases, with 11 bases separating them. Germline V gene data show CDR1 as MNHEY and CDR2 as SVGAGI. The CDR3 is 14 amino acids. DNA for the CDR3: TGTGCCAGCAGTTCCTCAGGACCTTACAATGAGCAGTTCTTC. It encodes CASSSSGPYNEQFF.

The chain combines TRBV5-4 with TRBJ2-1, with 8 bases that match TRBD2. The CDR3 runs 16 residues. The germline gives CDR1 SGHNT, CDR2 YYREEE (reference sequence). V shed 0 bases, J shed 4 bases, and the junction held 6 bases outside the gene matches. The CDR3 protein is CASSLGAAGAYNEQFF. In DNA form, the CDR3 reads TGTGCCAGCAGCTTGGGGGCAGCGGGAGCATACAATGAGCAGTTCTTC.

The chain employs TRBV5-1 and TRBJ2-2; D remains unclear. Deletions cut 0 bases from V and 1 base from J, with 4 bases between. CDR3 length equals 14 residues. The germline gives CDR1 SGHRS, CDR2 YFSETQ. For the CDR3, the DNA is TGCGCCAGCAGCTTGGAGGGGAACACCGGGGAGCTGTTTTTT. This sequence encodes CASSLEGNTGELFF.

This chain uses TRBV7-8 with TRBJ1-2; D not certain. Trimming left V 5 bases short and J 0 bases short, with 16 bases between. Germline-derived CDR1 and CDR2 are SGHVS and FQNEAQ. The length of the CDR3 is 16 residues. The DNA for the CDR3 is TGTGCCAGCAGCGCGACCTCCGAGGGAGCTAACTATGGCTACACCTTC. Protein sequence: CASSATSEGANYGYTF.

The chain employs TRBV11-2 and TRBJ2-7; 7 positions match TRBD2. This CDR3 region has 15 residues. Germline V lookup: CDR1 SGHAT, CDR2 FQNNGV. Germline trimming cut 2 bases from V and 5 bases from J; bases unmatched to any gene: 9. CDR3 bases: TGTGCCAGCAGCTTACCGGGAGGCTCGTTCCACGAGCAGTACTTC. This codes for CASSLPGGSFHEQYF.

V gene TRBV19 combines with J gene TRBJ2-7; TRBD1 aligns across 9 bases. This CDR3 contains 15 residues. Germline CDR1 and CDR2: LNHDA and SQIVND (reference sequence). The ends lost 5 bases at V and 2 bases at J; junction bases unmatched: 7. CDR3 protein: CASSDRDRVTYEQYF. In DNA form, the CDR3 reads TGTGCCAGTAGTGACCGGGACAGGGTAACCTACGAGCAGTACTTC.

V is TRBV6-1 and J is TRBJ2-1; 12 nucleotides match TRBD2. The V and J ends lost 10 bases and 14 bases, in that order; junction bases with no gene match: 15. Per the germline V gene, CDR1 is MNHNS and CDR2 is SASEGT. The CDR3 runs 14 residues. CDR3 coding DNA: TGTGCCACCTCGGGGCTAGCGGGAGGGAACGAAAAGTTCTTC. Translating gives CATSGLAGGNEKFF.

The chain is built from TRBV10-3 and TRBJ2-1; 10 nucleotides line up with TRBD2. With V trimmed by 4 bases and J by 3 bases, 9 bases remained unmatched. CDR1 ENHRY and CDR2 SYGVKD come from the germline V gene. This CDR3 is built from 17 residues. The CDR3 sequence is CAISGDPRTSGYNEQFF. DNA of the CDR3: TGTGCCATCAGTGGGGACCCGAGGACTAGCGGCTACAATGAGCAGTTCTTC.

The chain links TRBV9 to TRBJ1-2, with D possibly TRBD1 on 5 matching bases. The CDR3 has 14 residues. V lost 3 bases, J lost 6 bases, and 15 bases lay in between. Germline-derived CDR1 and CDR2 are SGDLS and YYNGEE. The CDR3 region is CASSANMGTHGYTF. The CDR3 region has the DNA TGTGCCAGCAGCGCTAACATGGGGACCCATGGCTACACCTTC.

V gene TRBV7-4 combines with J gene TRBJ2-7, with D unresolved. Trimming stripped 1 base from V and 2 bases from J, with 3 bases between. The CDR3 is 12 amino acids. Germline values: CDR1 SGHVT, CDR2 SQSDAQ. This chain's CDR3 is CASSLVTYEQYF. For the CDR3, the DNA is TGTGCCAGCAGCTTAGTCACCTACGAGCAGTACTTC.